These 6 T cell receptor beta chains share one sample of origin, sequenced in a study of cytotoxic CD8 clonotypes in ibrutinib-treated CLL. TCRdb keeps only in-frame clones here, not all; method: immunoSEQ multiplex PCR. The sample has approximately 48,000 clones, approximately 50% seen once. Sequenced here: PBMCs, sampled after 12 months of ibrutinib treatment. The origin of the receptors is a human donor with chronic lymphocytic leukemia.

CDR3 sequence reads: CASSIHGMNTEAFF. CDR3 bases: TGTGCCAGTAGTATTCATGGCATGAACACTGAAGCTTTCTTT. The chain recombines TRBV19 with TRBJ1-1; the D is unclear. The CDR3 runs 14 residues. Looked up from germline, CDR1 is LNHDA and CDR2 is SQIVND (reference sequence). Deletions cut 3 bases from V and 0 bases from J, with 8 bases between.

This clone appeared many times. The chain uses TRBV7-6 and TRBJ2-1; possibly TRBD1 for D (5 bases). Germline V gene lookup returns CDR1 SGHVS and CDR2 FNYEAQ. This CDR3 spans 15 amino acids. The V end lost 5 bases, the J end lost 0 bases, and 11 bases lay between the germline ends. CDR3 coding DNA: TGTGCCAGCAGCCCCTGGGGCGGCTCCTACAATGAGCAGTTCTTC. Its translation: CASSPWGGSYNEQFF.

The chain joins TRBV4-1 to TRBJ1-2, with 9 nucleotides matching TRBD1. CDR1 and CDR2 (germline): MGHRA, YSYEKL. J was trimmed by 5 bases and V by 1 base; bases with no gene match: 5. The CDR3 is 15 amino acids. CDR3 sequence: CASSQAGTGRYGYTF. For the CDR3, the DNA is TGCGCCAGCAGCCAAGCCGGGACAGGGAGATATGGCTACACCTTC.

This chain links TRBV28 with TRBJ2-2; D could derive from TRBD1 or TRBD2 (5 bases each). The germline V and J ends were trimmed by 7 bases and 13 bases, with 16 bases remaining between them. Germline assignment: CDR1 MDHEN and CDR2 SYDVKM. This CDR3 spans 12 amino acids. The CDR3 sequence is CASNLGSGPLFF. For the CDR3, the DNA is TGTGCCAGCAACCTCGGATCGGGGCCGCTGTTTTTT.

The chain combines TRBV2 with TRBJ2-7; 9 nucleotides agree with TRBD2. The germline gives CDR1 SNHLY, CDR2 FYNNEI. The trim removed 8 bases at V and 0 bases at J, leaving 11 bases unmatched. The CDR3 sequence is 16 residues long. CDR3 nucleotide sequence: TGTGCCAGCCGGACCCCAAATAGCGGGGGCTCCTACGAGCAGTACTTC. Its protein is CASRTPNSGGSYEQYF.

This clone was detected only a few times. The chain combines TRBV9 with TRBJ1-1, with D uncertain. This CDR3 contains 14 residues. The V gene lost 3 bases and the J gene lost 1 base, with 10 bases spanning the gap. Germline lookup yields CDR1 SGDLS and CDR2 YYNGEE. The CDR3 sequence: CASSDGRQNTEAFF. The DNA of the CDR3 is TGTGCCAGCAGCGACGGGAGACAGAACACTGAAGCTTTCTTT. Drawing the rest from reference TRBV9 and TRBJ1-1, the complete variable domain is DSGVTQTPKHLITATGQRVTLRCSPRSGDLSVYWYQQSLDQGLQFLIQYYNGEERAKGNILERFSAQQFPDLHSELNLSSLELGDSALYFCASSDGRQNTEAFFGQGTRLTVV.